This T cell receptor (beta chain) was sequenced in a study of blood T cell repertoires in COVID-19. Study context: The samples span acute and convalescent COVID-19 from the United States, Italy and Spain. Nucleic acid was either cDNA or gDNA, and it came from T cells, B-cell-depleted T cells, or PBMCs.

Assay used: immunoSEQ multiplex PCR; TCRdb lists only in-frame clones, some missing. The data contain approximately 220,000 clones, about nine tenths of them singletons. Trimming took 5 bases from V and 0 from J, leaving 8 bases between them. There are 14 residues in the CDR3. CDR1 is MNHEY and CDR2 is SVGAGI in the germline V gene. V and J are TRBV6-5 and TRBJ1-3, with D perhaps matching TRBD1 (5 bases). Sequencing was performed on PBMCs or T cells enriched from blood (not recorded which). This TCR was recovered from a woman aged 40 to 55 with acute COVID-19. The CDR3 here is CASSPGLSGNTIYF. DNA of the CDR3: TGTGCCAGCAGTCCAGGGCTCTCTGGAAACACCATATATTTT.